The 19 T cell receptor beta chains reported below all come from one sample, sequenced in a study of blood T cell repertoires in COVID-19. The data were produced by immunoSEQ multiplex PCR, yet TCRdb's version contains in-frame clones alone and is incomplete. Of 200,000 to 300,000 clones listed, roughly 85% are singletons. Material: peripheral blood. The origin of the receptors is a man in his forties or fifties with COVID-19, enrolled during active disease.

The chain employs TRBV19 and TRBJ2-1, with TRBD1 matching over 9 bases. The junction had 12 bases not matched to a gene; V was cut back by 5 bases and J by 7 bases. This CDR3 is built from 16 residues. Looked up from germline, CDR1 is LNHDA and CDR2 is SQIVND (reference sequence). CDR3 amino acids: CASSLLGTGSVNEQFF. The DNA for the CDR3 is TGTGCCAGTAGTCTCCTGGGGACAGGGAGTGTAAATGAGCAGTTCTTC.

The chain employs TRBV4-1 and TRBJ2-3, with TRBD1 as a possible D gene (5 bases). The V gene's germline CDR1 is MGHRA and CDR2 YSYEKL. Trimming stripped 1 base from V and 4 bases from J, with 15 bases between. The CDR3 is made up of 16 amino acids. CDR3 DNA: TGCGCCAGCAGCCAAGGCTGGAAGGGGCAGTCAGATACGCAGTATTTT. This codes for CASSQGWKGQSDTQYF.

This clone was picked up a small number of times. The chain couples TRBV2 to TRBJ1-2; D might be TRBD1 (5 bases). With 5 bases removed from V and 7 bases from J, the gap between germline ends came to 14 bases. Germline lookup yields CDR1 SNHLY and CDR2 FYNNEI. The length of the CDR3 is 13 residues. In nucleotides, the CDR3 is TGTGCCAGCAGTATACGACAGCCAAGTGGCTACACCTTC. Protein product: CASSIRQPSGYTF.

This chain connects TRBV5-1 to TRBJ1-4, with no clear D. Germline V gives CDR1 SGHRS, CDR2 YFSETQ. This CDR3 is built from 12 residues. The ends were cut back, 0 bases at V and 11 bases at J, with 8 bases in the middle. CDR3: CASSLEFGKLFF. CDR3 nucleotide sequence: TGCGCCAGCAGCTTGGAGTTCGGGAAACTGTTTTTT.

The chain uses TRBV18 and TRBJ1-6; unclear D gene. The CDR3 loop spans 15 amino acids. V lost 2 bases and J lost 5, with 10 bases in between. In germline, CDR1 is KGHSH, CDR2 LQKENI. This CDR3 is CASSPTGSDNSPLHF. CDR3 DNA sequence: TGTGCCAGCTCACCAACGGGGTCCGATAATTCACCCCTCCACTTT.

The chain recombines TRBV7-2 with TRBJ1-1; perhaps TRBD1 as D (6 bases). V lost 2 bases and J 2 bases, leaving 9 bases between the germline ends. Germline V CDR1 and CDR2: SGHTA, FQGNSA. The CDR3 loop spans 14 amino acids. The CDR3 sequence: CASSLQGINTEAFF. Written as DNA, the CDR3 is TGTGCCAGCAGCTTACAGGGGATAAACACTGAAGCTTTCTTT.

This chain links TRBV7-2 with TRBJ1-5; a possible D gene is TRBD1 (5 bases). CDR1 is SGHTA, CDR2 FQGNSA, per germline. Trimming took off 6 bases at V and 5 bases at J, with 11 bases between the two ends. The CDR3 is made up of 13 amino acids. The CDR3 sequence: CASSSRDYQPQHF. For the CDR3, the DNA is TGTGCCAGCAGTTCGAGGGACTATCAGCCCCAGCATTTT.

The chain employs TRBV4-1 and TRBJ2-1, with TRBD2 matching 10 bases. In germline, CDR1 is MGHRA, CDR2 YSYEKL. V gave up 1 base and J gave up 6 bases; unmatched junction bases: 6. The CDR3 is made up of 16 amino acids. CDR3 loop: CASSQAQRGGLNEQFF. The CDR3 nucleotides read TGCGCCAGCAGCCAAGCACAGCGGGGGGGCCTCAATGAGCAGTTCTTC.

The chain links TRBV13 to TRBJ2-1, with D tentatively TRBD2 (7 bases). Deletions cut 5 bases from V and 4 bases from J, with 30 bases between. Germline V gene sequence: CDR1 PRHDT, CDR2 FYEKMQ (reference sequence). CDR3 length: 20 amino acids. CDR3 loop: CASSRIGSRSWGGTYNEQFF. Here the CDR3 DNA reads TGTGCCAGCAGCCGAATCGGGTCGCGGTCTTGGGGGGGCACGTACAATGAGCAGTTCTTC.

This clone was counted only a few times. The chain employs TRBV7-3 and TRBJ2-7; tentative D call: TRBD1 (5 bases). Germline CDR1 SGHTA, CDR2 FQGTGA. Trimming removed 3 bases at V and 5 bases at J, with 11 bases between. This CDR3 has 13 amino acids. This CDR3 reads CASSLRQGHEQYF. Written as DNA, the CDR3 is TGTGCCAGCAGCTTGAGGCAGGGCCACGAGCAGTACTTC.

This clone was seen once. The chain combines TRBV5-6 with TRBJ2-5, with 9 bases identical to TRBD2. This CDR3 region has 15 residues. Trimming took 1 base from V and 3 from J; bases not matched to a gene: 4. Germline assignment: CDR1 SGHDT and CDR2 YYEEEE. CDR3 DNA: TGTGCCAGCAGCTTGATGACTAGCGGAGAAGAGACCCAGTACTTC. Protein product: CASSLMTSGEETQYF.

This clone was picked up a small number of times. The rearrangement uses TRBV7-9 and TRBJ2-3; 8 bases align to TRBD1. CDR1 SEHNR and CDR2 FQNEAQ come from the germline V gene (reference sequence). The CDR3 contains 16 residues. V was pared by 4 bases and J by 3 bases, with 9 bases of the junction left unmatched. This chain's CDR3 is CASSSGTGGSTDTQYF. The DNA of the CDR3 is TGTGCCAGCAGCTCTGGGACAGGTGGTTCAACAGATACGCAGTATTTT. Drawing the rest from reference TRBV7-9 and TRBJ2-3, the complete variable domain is DTGVSQNPRHKITKRGQNVTFRCDPISEHNRLYWYRQTLGQGPEFLTYFQNEAQLEKSRLLSDRFSAERPKGSFSTLEIQRTEQGDSAMYLCASSSGTGGSTDTQYFGPGTRLTVL.

As DNA, the CDR3 is TGCAGCGTCGGGACAGGGAATAGCGAGCAGTACTTC. Its protein is CSVGTGNSEQYF. The J gene is TRBJ2-7, the V gene TRBV29-1; 9 bases map to TRBD1. The J segment lost 6 bases and the V segment lost 6 bases, leaving 6 bases of the junction unmatched. This CDR3 spans 12 amino acids. Germline V CDR1 and CDR2: SQVTM, ANQGSEA.

Here the CDR3 DNA reads TGTGCCAGCAGTGAAGTAACCACTAGCTTCTACAATGAGCAGTTCTTC. Translated: CASSEVTTSFYNEQFF. The chain carries TRBV2 and TRBJ2-1; perhaps TRBD2 as D (6 bases). The CDR3 has 16 residues. V lost 1 base to trimming and J lost 3 bases, with 13 bases between them. The germline CDR1 and CDR2 sequences are SNHLY and FYNNEI.

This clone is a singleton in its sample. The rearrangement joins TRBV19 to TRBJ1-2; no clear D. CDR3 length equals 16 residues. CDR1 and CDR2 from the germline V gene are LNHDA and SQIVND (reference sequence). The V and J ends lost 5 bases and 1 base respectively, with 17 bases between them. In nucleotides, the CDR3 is TGTGCCAGTAGTGATCTGAGGCCAGACCGTAACTATGGCTACACCTTC. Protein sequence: CASSDLRPDRNYGYTF.

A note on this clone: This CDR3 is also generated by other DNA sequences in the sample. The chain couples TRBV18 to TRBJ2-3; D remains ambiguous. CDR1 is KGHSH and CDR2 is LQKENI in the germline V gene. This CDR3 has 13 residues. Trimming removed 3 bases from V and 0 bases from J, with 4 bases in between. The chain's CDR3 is CASSPPSTDTQYF. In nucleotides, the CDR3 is TGTGCCAGCTCACCCCCGAGCACAGATACGCAGTATTTT.

CDR3 residues: CASSPPGQGAFEQYF. CDR3 coding DNA: TGTGCCAGCTCACCACCGGGACAGGGGGCATTCGAGCAGTACTTC. V usage is TRBV18 and J usage is TRBJ2-7; 12 bases align to TRBD1. Germline values: CDR1 KGHSH, CDR2 LQKENI. V gave up 0 bases and J gave up 6 bases; unmatched junction bases: 3. The CDR3 is 15 amino acids.

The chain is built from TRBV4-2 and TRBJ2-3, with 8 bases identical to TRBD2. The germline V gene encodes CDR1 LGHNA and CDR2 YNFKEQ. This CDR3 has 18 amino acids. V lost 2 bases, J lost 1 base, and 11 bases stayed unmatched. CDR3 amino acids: CASSQPRQTGGGTDTQYF. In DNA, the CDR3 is TGTGCCAGCAGCCAACCCCGACAGACGGGGGGGGGCACAGATACGCAGTATTTT.

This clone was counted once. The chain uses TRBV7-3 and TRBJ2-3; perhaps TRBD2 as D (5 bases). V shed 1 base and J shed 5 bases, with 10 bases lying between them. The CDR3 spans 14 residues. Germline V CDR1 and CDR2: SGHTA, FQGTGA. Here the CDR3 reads CASSLNGNKDTQYF. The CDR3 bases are TGTGCCAGCAGCTTAAACGGGAACAAAGATACGCAGTATTTT.